The rows below give T cell receptor beta chains drawn from one sample of a study of blood T cell repertoires in COVID-19. Profiled with immunoSEQ multiplex PCR; TCRdb holds only in-frame clones, not every one. In the table there are a few hundred thousand clones, approximately 84% of which are singletons. The material sequenced was peripheral blood. The origin of the receptors is a woman aged 25 to 39 who had recovered from COVID-19. CDR3s leave out the opening cysteine and the closing phenylalanine or tryptophan. Each record gives: CDR3 length, J gene, clone size, V gene, CDR3 protein. Size is omitted from some rows. Given values are once, few, many or a class for expanded clones.

>13|TRBJ1-1|few|TRBV5-1
ASSRGTGTNTEAF
>13|TRBJ1-5|-|TRBV3-1/TRBV3-2
ASSRGQGGGQPQH
>12|TRBJ2-7|-|TRBV7-2
ASSLDGSPYEQY
>17|TRBJ1-3|-|TRBV30
ACRGLDRSPFNSGNTIY
>17|TRBJ2-7|-|TRBV6-1
ASSEGTRFGVGKAYEQY
>13|TRBJ2-3|-|TRBV18
ASSLRGQGMDTQY
>13|TRBJ2-2|-|TRBV7-9
ASSLSDRNTGELF
>11|TRBJ1-1|-|TRBV12-3/TRBV12-4
ASSFYSSPGAF
>18|TRBJ2-3|-|TRBV21-1
ASTPRRQGWGGRAKDTQY
>11|TRBJ1-2|-|TRBV18
ASSPKGAQGYT
>13|TRBJ1-1|-|TRBV5-5
ASSLPETQGHEAF
>13|TRBJ2-3|-|TRBV27
ASSPRDSHTDTQY
>13|TRBJ2-7|-|TRBV4-2
ASSQTDNPLWEQY
>9|TRBJ1-1|-|TRBV12-5
ASGRGDEAF
>11|TRBJ1-1|-|TRBV28
ASSLSQNTEAF
>12|TRBJ2-7|-|TRBV7-2
ASSFDRGSYEQY
>13|TRBJ1-5|-|TRBV28
ASSVGQGSSQPQH
>16|TRBJ2-3|-|TRBV27
ASSLSVGLTTSTDTQY
>10|TRBJ2-7|-|TRBV29-1
SVGGDAYEQY
>11|TRBJ2-3|few|TRBV19
AVSGTLADTQY
>12|TRBJ2-7|-|TRBV27
ASSLSGLIYEQY
>14|TRBJ2-7|-|TRBV11-2
ASSLGAGGITYEQY
>12|TRBJ1-4|-|TRBV28
ASTTGESVEKLF
>13|TRBJ1-5|few|TRBV18
AILTGGGINQPQH
>11|TRBJ2-3|-|TRBV2
ASTTLAPDTQY
>14|TRBJ2-3|-|TRBV29-1
SVHGERGVKADTQY
>14|TRBJ1-5|-|TRBV29-1
SVSGTGDWRNQPQH
>11|TRBJ1-1|once|TRBV7-2
ASSLQENTEAF
>14|TRBJ2-1|-|TRBV6-1
ASSGVGRWSYNEQF
>13|TRBJ1-1|-|TRBV2
ASTPSTGGWTEAF
>15|TRBJ1-3|-|TRBV6-6
ASSRGVGQGSGNTIY
>11|TRBJ2-7|-|TRBV3-1/TRBV3-2
ASSQDPGYEQY
>14|TRBJ1-4|-|TRBV27
ASSFTQGGSREKLF
>10|TRBJ1-2|-|TRBV12-3/TRBV12-4
ASSFREKGYT
>13|TRBJ2-2|-|TRBV19
ATRLPQGRAGELF
>11|TRBJ2-2|few|TRBV7-2
ASSPGWTGELF
>10|TRBJ1-1|-|TRBV4-1
ASSSNGGEAF